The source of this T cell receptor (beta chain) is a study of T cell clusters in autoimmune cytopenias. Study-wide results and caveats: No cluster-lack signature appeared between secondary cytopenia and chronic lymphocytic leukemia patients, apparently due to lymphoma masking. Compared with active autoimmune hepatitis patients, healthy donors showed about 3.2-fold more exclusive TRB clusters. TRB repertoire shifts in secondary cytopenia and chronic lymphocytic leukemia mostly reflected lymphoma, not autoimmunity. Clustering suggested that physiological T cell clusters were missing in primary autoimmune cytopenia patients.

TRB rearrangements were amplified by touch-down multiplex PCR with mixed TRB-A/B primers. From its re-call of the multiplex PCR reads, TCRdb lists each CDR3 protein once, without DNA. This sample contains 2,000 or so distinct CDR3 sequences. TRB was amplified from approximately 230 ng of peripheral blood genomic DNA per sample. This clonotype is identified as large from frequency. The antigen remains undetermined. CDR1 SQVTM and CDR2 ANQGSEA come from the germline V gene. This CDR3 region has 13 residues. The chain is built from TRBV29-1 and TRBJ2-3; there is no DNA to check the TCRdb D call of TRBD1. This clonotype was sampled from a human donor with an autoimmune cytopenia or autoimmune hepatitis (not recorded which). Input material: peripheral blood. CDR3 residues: CSGRGTATDTQYF.